The present T cell receptor beta chain was sequenced within a study of shared clonotypes between healthy human individuals. Researchers divided each subset's genomic DNA evenly across several immunoSEQ plates. Per sorted-subset replicate PCR, input was approximately 200 ng DNA, representing roughly 29,000 T cell genomes. TCRdb keeps only in-frame clones here, not all; method: immunoSEQ multiplex PCR. This table holds about 1.1 million clones, about 84% found once. The specimen sequenced was memory CD4+ T cells from PBMCs. Subset reported: CD45RA-negative fraction. This TCR derives from a man in his late teens or twenties in good health. Some clones in this sample may be carry-over from other donors' samples.

CDR3 DNA: TGCAGCGTTGAAGTGTTGGGACCGTACAGTCTGGATGGCTACACCTTC. Translating gives CSVEVLGPYSLDGYTF. The chain has TRBV29-1 and TRBJ1-2; weak D call: TRBD1 (5 bases). From germline, CDR1 is SQVTM and CDR2 ANQGSEA. The V end was cut by 1 base, the J end by 6 bases, with 21 bases between. This CDR3 spans 16 amino acids.